There are many counts of the clone carrying this T cell receptor beta chain. The sample originates from a study of response to subunit inactivated influenza vaccine. Germline V gene lookup returns CDR1 MGHRA and CDR2 YSYEKL. This CDR3 comprises 13 residues. V was cut by 7 bases and J by 0 bases, with 7 bases left in between. MiXCR, run by TCRdb on the RT-PCR reads, gives a single entry per CDR3 protein. The table includes 150,000 to 200,000 distinct CDR3 sequences, roughly 12% detected once. The same sample was also studied in work on T cells expressing NK-cell markers. As that study records: Generation of TCR beta cDNA was performed by 5'RACE template switching incorporating UMIs. The authors derived TCR beta repertoires from sorted CD3+CD56+NKG2C+, CD3+CD56+NKG2C- and CD3+CD56-NKG2C+ T cells. The authors applied an anti-gamma-delta TCR antibody in several experiments, and it restricted sorting to alpha-beta TCR T cells.

The sequence was obtained from a man between 45 and 60 years old who received an inactivated influenza vaccine. This sample comprised CD8+ T cells sorted from PBMCs, obtained approximately 13 days after vaccination. The chain couples TRBV4-1 to TRBJ2-1; D may be TRBD1 (5 bases). The CDR3 DNA sequence: TGCGCCAGCAAGGGGATCTCCTACAATGAGCAGTTCTTC. Translation: CASKGISYNEQFF.